This T cell receptor (beta chain) comes out of a study of lymphopenia after photon versus proton radiotherapy. Overall study results and limits: Post-nadir diversity loss with photons came from oligoclonal expansion, particularly CD8+ Temra cells.

Germline-derived CDR1 and CDR2 are MGHDK and SYGVNS. V lost 4 bases, J lost 15 bases, and 9 bases stayed unmatched. The CDR3 has 13 residues. Profiled with immunoSEQ multiplex PCR; TCRdb holds only in-frame clones, not every one. Here the sample spans tens of thousands of clones, approximately 90% being singletons. Concerning this clone itself: The antigen remains unidentified.

The input for sequencing was peripheral blood, taken from a patient treated with photon-based radiotherapy. The chain joins TRBV25-1 to TRBJ2-1; 10 bases map to TRBD2. The clonotype originates from a woman between 65 and 79 years old with pancreatic cancer. The DNA of the CDR3 is TGTGCCAGCAGTGTCGGGAGCGGGAGGGTCTGGTTCTTC. Residues: CASSVGSGRVWFF.